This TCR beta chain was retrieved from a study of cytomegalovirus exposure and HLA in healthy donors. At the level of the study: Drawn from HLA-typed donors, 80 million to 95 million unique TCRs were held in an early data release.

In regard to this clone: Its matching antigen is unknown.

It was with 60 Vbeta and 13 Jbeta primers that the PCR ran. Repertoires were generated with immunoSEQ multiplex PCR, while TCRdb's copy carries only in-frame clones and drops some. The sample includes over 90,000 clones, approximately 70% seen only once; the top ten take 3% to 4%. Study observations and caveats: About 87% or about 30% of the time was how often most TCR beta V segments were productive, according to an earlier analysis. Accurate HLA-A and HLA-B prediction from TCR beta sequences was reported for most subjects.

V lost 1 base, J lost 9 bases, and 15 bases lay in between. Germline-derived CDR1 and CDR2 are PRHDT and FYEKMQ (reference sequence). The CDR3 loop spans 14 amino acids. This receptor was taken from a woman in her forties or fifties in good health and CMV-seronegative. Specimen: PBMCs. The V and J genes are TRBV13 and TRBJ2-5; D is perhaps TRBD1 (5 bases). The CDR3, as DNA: TGTGCCAGCAGCTTAGCGGCAGGGCCTGGGGCCCAGTACTTC. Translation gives CASSLAAGPGAQYF.